The rows below give T cell receptor beta chains drawn from one sample of a study of blood T cell repertoires in COVID-19. Method: immunoSEQ multiplex PCR; TCRdb's copy keeps in-frame clones and lacks some. This table has about 42,000 clones, over 75% appearing once. Sequencing was done on a sample of peripheral blood. Source of these receptors: a human donor in a cohort sampled during active COVID-19. The CDR3 runs from the conserved cysteine through the conserved F or W. D genes are given only for firm matches. Rows may omit the clone size; those that give it use once, few, many or a size class.

V	D	size	J	DNA	CDR3
TRBV7-2	TRBD2	NA	TRBJ2-3	TGTGCCAGCAGCCTAAGACTAGCGGGGGGACCGACAGATACGCAGTATTTT	CASSLRLAGGPTDTQYF
TRBV7-6	TRBD2	NA	TRBJ2-3	TGTGCCAGCAGCTTGGCGACTAGCGGGGCCAGTGATACGCAGTATTTT	CASSLATSGASDTQYF
TRBV2	TRBD1	NA	TRBJ2-7	TGTGCCAGCAGTGAAGCGTGGACAGGGGACTACGAGCAGTACTTC	CASSEAWTGDYEQYF
TRBV5-1	NA	NA	TRBJ1-3	TGCGCCAGCAGCTCGTTATCTGGAAACACCATATATTTT	CASSSLSGNTIYF
TRBV5-8	NA	NA	TRBJ1-1	TGTGCCAGCAGCTTGGTCGGGTACAACCGGGACACTGAAGCTTTCTTT	CASSLVGYNRDTEAFF
TRBV7-9	TRBD1	NA	TRBJ2-3	TGTGCCAGCAGCTCCAGGACAGGGGCAGATACGCAGTATTTT	CASSSRTGADTQYF
TRBV7-9	TRBD1	few	TRBJ1-4	TGTGCCAGCAGCCCCGGACAGGCCCATGAAAAACTGTTTTTT	CASSPGQAHEKLFF
TRBV6-5	TRBD2	NA	TRBJ2-7	TGTGCCAGCAGCTTAGCGGGGCTAACCTACGAGCAGTACTTC	CASSLAGLTYEQYF
TRBV11-2	NA	few	TRBJ1-2	TGTGCCAGCAGCTTAGATACGGGAGGGGCGGTGGGCTACACCTTC	CASSLDTGGAVGYTF
TRBV3-1/TRBV3-2	NA	few	TRBJ1-1	TGTGCCAGCAGCCAAGGCGGCACTGAAGCTTTCTTT	CASSQGGTEAFF
TRBV9	NA	NA	TRBJ2-4	TGTGCCAGCAGCGTAGGCCGGGGAAACATTCAGTACTTC	CASSVGRGNIQYF
TRBV18	TRBD1	NA	TRBJ1-6	TGTGCCAGCTCACTCGGACAGGGTTATAATTCACCCCTCCACTTT	CASSLGQGYNSPLHF
TRBV12-5	TRBD1	NA	TRBJ2-5	TGTGCTAGTGGTTTGAGGGGGCGAGAGACCCAGTACTTC	CASGLRGRETQYF
TRBV5-1	NA	NA	TRBJ2-6	TGCGCCAGCAGCTTATGGGCAGACGGCTTCTCTGGGGCCAACGTCCTGACTTTC	CASSLWADGFSGANVLTF
TRBV3-1/TRBV3-2	NA	once	TRBJ2-5	TGTGCCAGCAGCCAGGCTTTTCTAGCTCTGAGAGAGACCCAGTACTTC	CASSQAFLALRETQYF
TRBV6-5	TRBD1	NA	TRBJ2-3	TGTGCCAGCAGTAGGGACAGGGGTGTTTCAGATACGCAGTATTTT	CASSRDRGVSDTQYF
TRBV7-9	NA	NA	TRBJ2-7	TGTGCCAGCAGCTCACTGGCAGGGTATAACGAGCAGTACTTC	CASSSLAGYNEQYF
TRBV2	NA	NA	TRBJ1-1	TGTGCCAGCAGTGAGAGAACCTTAGCAATAACTGAAGCTTTCTTT	CASSERTLAITEAFF
TRBV6-5	NA	NA	TRBJ2-7	TGTGCCAGCAGCTACACAACAGGACAGACCTACGAGCAGTACTTC	CASSYTTGQTYEQYF
TRBV6-5	TRBD1	NA	TRBJ2-3	TGTGCCAGCAGTTCTTCAGGGGGTGGCGATACGCAGTATTTT	CASSSSGGGDTQYF
TRBV3-1/TRBV3-2	TRBD1	NA	TRBJ2-7	TGTGCCAGCGGTCTACAGGGGACAAACGAGCAGTACTTC	CASGLQGTNEQYF
TRBV3-1/TRBV3-2	NA	NA	TRBJ1-3	TGTGCCAGCAGCCATGAGCGGAGCTCTGGAAACACCATATATTTT	CASSHERSSGNTIYF
TRBV2	NA	NA	TRBJ2-7	TGTGCCACCAACCAAGTGGGACACATCTACGAGCAGTACTTC	CATNQVGHIYEQYF
TRBV7-9	NA	NA	TRBJ2-1	TGTGCCAGTGGCGGCGGGGGCCGCTCCTACAATGAGCAGTTCTTC	CASGGGGRSYNEQFF
TRBV2	TRBD1	NA	TRBJ2-5	TGTGCCAGCAGTGCCACCGGGACAGGGAAAGAGACCCAGTACTTC	CASSATGTGKETQYF
TRBV9	NA	NA	TRBJ1-1	TGTGCCAGCAGCGTTGGGCTTATGAACACTGAAGCTTTCTTT	CASSVGLMNTEAFF
TRBV28	NA	NA	TRBJ1-2	TGTGCCAGCAGTACACCAGGGCGCTATGGCTACACCTTC	CASSTPGRYGYTF
TRBV7-2	NA	NA	TRBJ2-1	TGTGCCAGCAGCTTAAAGAGGGGGGGATCGTACAATGAGCAGTTCTTC	CASSLKRGGSYNEQFF
TRBV6-5	TRBD2	once	TRBJ2-5	TGTGCCAGCAGTTATAGTACTAGCGGGGTGGAGACCCAGTACTTC	CASSYSTSGVETQYF
TRBV19	NA	NA	TRBJ1-1	TGTGCCAGTTGCCCCCCCGAGGCGGGGAAGAACACTGAAGCTTTCTTT	CASCPPEAGKNTEAFF
TRBV11-3	NA	NA	TRBJ2-7	TGTGCCAGCAGCGGACTTGCGACCCTATCCTACGAGCAGTACTTC	CASSGLATLSYEQYF
TRBV5-4	NA	NA	TRBJ2-2	TGTGCCAGCAGCTTGCCCCGGGGGACAGCCACCGGGGAGCTGTTTTTT	CASSLPRGTATGELFF
TRBV5-4	TRBD1	NA	TRBJ1-1	TGTGCCAGCAGCCCCCTAGACAGGGGGAACACTGAAGCTTTCTTT	CASSPLDRGNTEAFF
TRBV9	NA	once	TRBJ1-5	TGTGCCAGCAGCGTAGCGGGGGGTAGCAATCAGCCCCAGCATTTT	CASSVAGGSNQPQHF